One and the same sample provided the 9 T cell receptor beta chains below, sequenced in a study of cytomegalovirus exposure and HLA in healthy donors. Amplification used 60 Vbeta primers and 13 Jbeta primers. TCRdb's table, derived via immunoSEQ multiplex PCR, lists solely in-frame clones and lacks some. The data hold some 45,000 clones, with about 47% observed a single time. Sample: PBMCs. Receptors originate from a human donor in good health.

The chain recombines TRBV18 with TRBJ2-1; D ambiguous. V was shortened by 5 bases and J by 10 bases, with 12 bases between the two germline ends. This CDR3 region has 12 residues. The germline V gene encodes CDR1 KGHSH and CDR2 LQKENI. The CDR3 DNA reads as TGTGCCAGCTCATCTCAGGAAAACGAGCAGTTCTTC. Translation gives CASSSQENEQFF.

This clone occurred a few times. The rearrangement uses TRBV9 and TRBJ2-2, with TRBD2 as a possible D gene (6 bases). CDR1 and CDR2 (germline): SGDLS, YYNGEE. There are 16 residues in the CDR3. V was clipped by 4 bases and J by 1 base, with 14 bases between them. The CDR3 nucleotides read TGTGCCAGCAGCTCCCGACGGGACTTGAACACCGGGGAGCTGTTTTTT. It encodes CASSSRRDLNTGELFF.

This clone came up a few times. The genes are TRBV7-9 and TRBJ1-3, with 7 bases aligning to TRBD1. This CDR3 has 17 residues. The germline gives CDR1 SEHNR, CDR2 FQNEAQ (reference sequence). Losses at the gene ends were 5 bases for V and 0 bases for J; bases not matched to a gene: 10. In DNA form, the CDR3 reads TGTGCCAGCAGCCCCAGGGACAGCCCTAGCTCTGGAAACACCATATATTTT. It encodes CASSPRDSPSSGNTIYF.

The chain combines TRBV5-8 with TRBJ1-2; 7 bases match TRBD1. Germline V gene data show CDR1 as SGHTS and CDR2 as YDEGEE. With V trimmed by 2 bases and J by 1 base, 5 bases remained unmatched. This CDR3 region has 15 residues. The CDR3 DNA reads TGTGCCAGCAGCTTCCTTCGACAGGGTAACTATGGCTACACCTTC. Its translation: CASSFLRQGNYGYTF.

This clone has only a few counts. This chain links TRBV9 with TRBJ2-2; D is perhaps TRBD1 (5 bases). The CDR3 extends over 15 amino acids. V was cut by 3 bases and J by 0 bases, with 9 bases left in between. Germline V lookup: CDR1 SGDLS, CDR2 YYNGEE. The CDR3 nucleotides are TGTGCCAGCAGCGCCCCAGGGTCGAACACCGGGGAGCTGTTTTTT. Protein product: CASSAPGSNTGELFF.

This clone has a handful of counts. The chain is built from TRBV19 and TRBJ1-1; 9 bases align to TRBD1. The CDR3 length is 19 residues. J lost 1 base, V lost 6 bases, and 18 bases had no gene match. Germline lookup yields CDR1 LNHDA and CDR2 SQIVND (reference sequence). CDR3 nucleotides: TGTGCCAGTAGCATATTGAGAACCGGGACAGGGAAGGGGAACACTGAAGCTTTCTTT. Amino acid sequence: CASSILRTGTGKGNTEAFF.

This chain uses TRBV4-3 with TRBJ1-2; the D gene is possibly TRBD1 (5 bases). Germline CDR1 is LGHNA and CDR2 is YSLEER. V was cut by 4 bases and J by 4 bases, with 10 bases left in between. The CDR3 covers 13 residues. CDR3 sequence (DNA): TGCGCCAGCAGCCGGGGGGGAGCCTATGGCTACACCTTC. This codes for CASSRGGAYGYTF.

The chain uses TRBV5-5 and TRBJ2-5; D is ambiguous. In germline, CDR1 is SGHKS, CDR2 YYEKEE (reference sequence). V was clipped by 2 bases and J by 2 bases, with 10 bases between them. The CDR3 is 14 residues long. This CDR3 reads CASSFLQLQETQYF. CDR3 coding DNA: TGTGCCAGCAGCTTCCTCCAGTTACAAGAGACCCAGTACTTC.

This clone was found once. V usage is TRBV30 and J usage is TRBJ2-3; TRBD2 matches 9 bases. Germline V gives CDR1 GTSNPN, CDR2 SVGIG (reference sequence). The V gene end was trimmed by 0 bases and the J gene end by 5 bases; junction bases not matched to a gene: 15. The CDR3 has 18 residues. The CDR3 loop is CAWSVWVAGDFGRDTQYF. The CDR3 region has the DNA TGTGCCTGGAGTGTATGGGTAGCGGGAGACTTTGGAAGAGATACGCAGTATTTT.